This TCR beta chain appears in the sequencing data of a study of blood T cells in healthy people across ages. Then a second PCR, running about 6 to 12 cycles, was carried out with a sample-barcoded 5' primer and a J-beta primer mix. Via MiXCR, TCRdb re-called the 5' RACE reads, giving one row per CDR3 protein. Here the sample spans about 760,000 distinct CDR3 sequences, just under 25% being singletons. Regarding this clonotype: Just one base apart from a much larger clone, this may be a read error.

The germline V gene encodes CDR1 SNHLY and CDR2 FYNNEI. Trimming pared 5 bases from V and 3 bases from J, leaving 4 bases between. The CDR3 sequence is 11 residues long. These same records also appear under a second study, on T cells of mothers and their children. That report notes: The yield was over 9 million TCR beta CDR3 reads from each mother and a few million from each child.

The clonotype originates from a boy aged 10-17 years in good health. The sample was blood. The chain links TRBV2 to TRBJ1-1, with D unresolved. Here the CDR3 reads CASSYHTEAFF. The CDR3 bases are TGTGCCAGCAGTTACCACACTGAAGCTTTCTTT.